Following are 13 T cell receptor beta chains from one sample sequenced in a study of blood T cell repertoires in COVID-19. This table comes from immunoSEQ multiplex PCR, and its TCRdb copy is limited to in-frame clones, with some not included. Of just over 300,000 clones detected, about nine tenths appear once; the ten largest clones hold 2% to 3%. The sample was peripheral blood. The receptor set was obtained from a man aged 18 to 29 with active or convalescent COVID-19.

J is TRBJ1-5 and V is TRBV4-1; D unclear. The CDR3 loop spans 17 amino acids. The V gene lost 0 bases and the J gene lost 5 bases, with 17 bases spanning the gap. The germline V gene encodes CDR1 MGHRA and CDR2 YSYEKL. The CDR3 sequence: CASSQDKGVLADQPQHF. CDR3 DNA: TGCGCCAGCAGCCAAGATAAAGGTGTCCTGGCGGATCAGCCCCAGCATTTT.

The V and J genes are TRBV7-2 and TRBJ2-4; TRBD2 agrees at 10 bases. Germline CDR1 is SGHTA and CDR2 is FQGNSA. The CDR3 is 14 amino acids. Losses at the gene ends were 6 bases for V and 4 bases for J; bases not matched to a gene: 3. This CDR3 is CASSPGLAKNIQYF. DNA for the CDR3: TGTGCCAGCAGTCCGGGACTAGCGAAAAACATTCAGTACTTC.

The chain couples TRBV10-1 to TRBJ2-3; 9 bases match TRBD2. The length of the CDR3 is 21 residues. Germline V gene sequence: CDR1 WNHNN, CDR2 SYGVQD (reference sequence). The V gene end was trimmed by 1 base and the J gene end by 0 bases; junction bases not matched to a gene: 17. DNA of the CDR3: TGCGCCAGCAGTGAGTTTGGCGGGAGGGCCGATGACAAGTCTAGCACAGATACGCAGTATTTT. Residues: CASSEFGGRADDKSSTDTQYF.

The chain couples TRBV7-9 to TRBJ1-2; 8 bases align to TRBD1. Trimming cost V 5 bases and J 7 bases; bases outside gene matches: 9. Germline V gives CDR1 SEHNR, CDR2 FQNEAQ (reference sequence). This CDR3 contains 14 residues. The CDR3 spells CASSGYQGARGYTF. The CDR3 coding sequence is TGTGCCAGCAGCGGATACCAGGGGGCGCGTGGCTACACCTTC. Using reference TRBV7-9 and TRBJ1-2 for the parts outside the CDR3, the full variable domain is DTGVSQNPRHKITKRGQNVTFRCDPISEHNRLYWYRQTLGQGPEFLTYFQNEAQLEKSRLLSDRFSAERPKGSFSTLEIQRTEQGDSAMYLCASSGYQGARGYTFGSGTRLTVV.

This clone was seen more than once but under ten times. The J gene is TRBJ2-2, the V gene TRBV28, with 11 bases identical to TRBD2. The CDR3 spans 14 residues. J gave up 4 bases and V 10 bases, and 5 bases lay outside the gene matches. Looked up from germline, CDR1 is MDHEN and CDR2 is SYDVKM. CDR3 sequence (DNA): TGTGCCACGAGACTAGCGGGGATCACCGGGGAGCTGTTTTTT. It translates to CATRLAGITGELFF.

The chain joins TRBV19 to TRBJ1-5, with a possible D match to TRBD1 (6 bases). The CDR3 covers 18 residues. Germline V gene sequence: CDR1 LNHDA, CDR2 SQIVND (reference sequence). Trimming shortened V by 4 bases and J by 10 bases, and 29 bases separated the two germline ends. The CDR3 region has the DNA TGTGCCAGTAGTAATGAGACAGGCCCACCCATCATCATCAGCCCCCAGCATTTT. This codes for CASSNETGPPIIISPQHF. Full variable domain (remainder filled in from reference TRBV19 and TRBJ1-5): DGGITQSPKYLFRKEGQNVTLSCEQNLNHDAMYWYRQDPGQGLRLIYYSQIVNDFQKGDIAEGYSVSREKKESFPLTVTSAQKNPTAFYLCASSNETGPPIIISPQHFGDGTRLSIL.

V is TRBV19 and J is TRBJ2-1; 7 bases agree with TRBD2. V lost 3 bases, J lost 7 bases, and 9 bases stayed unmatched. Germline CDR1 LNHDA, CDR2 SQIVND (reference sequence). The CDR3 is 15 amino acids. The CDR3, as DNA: TGTGCCAGTAGTATCGTCGGGGGGTCAGGTAATGAGCAGTTCTTC. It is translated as CASSIVGGSGNEQFF.

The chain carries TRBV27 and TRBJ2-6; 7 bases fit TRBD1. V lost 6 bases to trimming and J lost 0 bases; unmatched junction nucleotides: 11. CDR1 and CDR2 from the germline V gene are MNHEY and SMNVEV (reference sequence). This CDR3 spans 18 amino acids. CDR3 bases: TGTGCCAGCAGGACCCGGGACAGTGCCCGCTCTGGGGCCAACGTCCTGACTTTC. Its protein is CASRTRDSARSGANVLTF.

The CDR3 sequence is CASTRTGGRYEQYF. CDR3 DNA: TGTGCCAGCACCCGGACAGGGGGCAGGTACGAGCAGTACTTC. This rearrangement joins TRBV5-8 to TRBJ2-7, with 11 bases lining up with TRBD1. This CDR3 comprises 14 residues. Unmatched junction bases numbered 6, after V lost 6 bases and J lost 4 bases. Germline values: CDR1 SGHTS, CDR2 YDEGEE.

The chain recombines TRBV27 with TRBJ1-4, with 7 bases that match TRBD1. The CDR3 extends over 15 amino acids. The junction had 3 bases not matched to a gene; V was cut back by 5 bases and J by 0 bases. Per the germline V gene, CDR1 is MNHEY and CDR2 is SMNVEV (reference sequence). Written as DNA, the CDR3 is TGTGCCAGCAGTCAGGGGGGTGCAACTAATGAAAAACTGTTTTTT. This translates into CASSQGGATNEKLFF.

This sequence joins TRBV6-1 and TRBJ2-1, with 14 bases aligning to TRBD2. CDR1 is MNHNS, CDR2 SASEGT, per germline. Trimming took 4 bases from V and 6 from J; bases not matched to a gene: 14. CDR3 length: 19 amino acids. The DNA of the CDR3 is TGTGCCAGCAGTGCCGATTGGACTAGCGGGAGGTCGGTTGGCAATGAGCAGTTCTTC. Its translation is CASSADWTSGRSVGNEQFF.

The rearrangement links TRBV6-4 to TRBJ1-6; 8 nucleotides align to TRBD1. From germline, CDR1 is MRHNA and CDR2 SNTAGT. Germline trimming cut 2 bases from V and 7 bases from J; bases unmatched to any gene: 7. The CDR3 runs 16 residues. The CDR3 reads CASSDTSGTGNSPLHF. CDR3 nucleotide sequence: TGTGCCAGCAGTGACACCTCCGGGACAGGAAATTCACCCCTCCACTTT.

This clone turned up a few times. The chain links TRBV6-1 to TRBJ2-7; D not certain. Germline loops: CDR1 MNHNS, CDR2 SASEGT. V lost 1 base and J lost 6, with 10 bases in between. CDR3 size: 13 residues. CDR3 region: CASSEVVSSEQYF. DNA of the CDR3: TGTGCCAGCAGTGAAGTAGTCTCGTCCGAGCAGTACTTC.